The sequence of this T cell receptor beta chain was determined in a study of shared clonotypes between healthy human individuals. Points from the study as a whole: Memory subsets generally showed lower estimated richness than naive subsets.

The assay was immunoSEQ multiplex PCR, and TCRdb's table has in-frame clones only and misses some. Of millions of clones listed, 85% to 95% are singletons. Germline-derived CDR1 and CDR2 are SGHRS and YFSETQ. V lost 4 bases, J lost 2 bases, and 14 bases lay in between. The CDR3 totals 15 residues. This clone is a singleton in its sample. What it binds is unknown. The sample taken for sequencing was naive CD4+ T cells sorted from blood. The subset here: CD45RA+ positively selected. The clonotype originates from a man between 18 and 35 years old in good health. The chain links TRBV5-1 to TRBJ2-3; D not certain. CDR3 loop: CASSKGSYFTDTQYF. The CDR3 nucleotides read TGCGCCAGCAGCAAGGGCAGTTATTTCACAGATACGCAGTATTTT.